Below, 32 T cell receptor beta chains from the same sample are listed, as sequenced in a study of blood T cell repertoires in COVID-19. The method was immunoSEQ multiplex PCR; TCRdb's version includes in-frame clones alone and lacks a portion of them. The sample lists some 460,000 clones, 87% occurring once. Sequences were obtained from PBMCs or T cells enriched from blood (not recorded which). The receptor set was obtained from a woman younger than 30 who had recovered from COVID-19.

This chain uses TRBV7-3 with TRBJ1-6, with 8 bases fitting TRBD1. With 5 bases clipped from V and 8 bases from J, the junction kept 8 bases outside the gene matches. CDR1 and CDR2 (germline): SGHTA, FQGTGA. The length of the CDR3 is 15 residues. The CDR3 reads CASSQEGTGDSPLHF. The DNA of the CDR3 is TGTGCCAGCAGCCAGGAGGGGACAGGTGATTCACCCCTCCACTTT.

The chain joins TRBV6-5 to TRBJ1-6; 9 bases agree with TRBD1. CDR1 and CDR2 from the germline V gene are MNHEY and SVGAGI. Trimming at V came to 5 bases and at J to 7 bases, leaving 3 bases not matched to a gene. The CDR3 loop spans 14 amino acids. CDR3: CASSMDRGNSPLHF. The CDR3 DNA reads TGTGCCAGCAGTATGGACAGGGGCAATTCACCCCTCCACTTT.

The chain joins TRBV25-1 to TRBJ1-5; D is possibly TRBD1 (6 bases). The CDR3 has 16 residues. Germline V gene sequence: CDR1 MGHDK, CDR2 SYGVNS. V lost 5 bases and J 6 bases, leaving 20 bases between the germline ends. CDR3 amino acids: CASSTRTAPDFQPQHF. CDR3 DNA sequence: TGTGCCAGCAGTACCCGGACAGCCCCAGATTTTCAGCCCCAGCATTTT. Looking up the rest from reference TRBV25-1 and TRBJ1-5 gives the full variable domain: EADIYQTPRYLVIGTGKKITLECSQTMGHDKMYWYQQDPGMELHLIHYSYGVNSTEKGDLSSESTVSRIRTEHFPLTLESARPSHTSQYLCASSTRTAPDFQPQHFGDGTRLSIL.

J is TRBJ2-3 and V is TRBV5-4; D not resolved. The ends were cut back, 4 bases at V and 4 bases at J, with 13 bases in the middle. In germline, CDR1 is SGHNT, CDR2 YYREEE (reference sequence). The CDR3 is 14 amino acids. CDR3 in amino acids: CASSPAASPDTQYF. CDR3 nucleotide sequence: TGTGCCAGCAGCCCCGCGGCGTCGCCAGATACGCAGTATTTT.

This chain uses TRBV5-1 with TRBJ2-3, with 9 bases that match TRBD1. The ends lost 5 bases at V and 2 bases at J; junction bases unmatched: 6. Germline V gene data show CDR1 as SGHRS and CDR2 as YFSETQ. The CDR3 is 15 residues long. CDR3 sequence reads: CASSPRTGVTDTQYF. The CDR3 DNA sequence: TGCGCCAGCAGTCCCCGGACAGGGGTCACAGATACGCAGTATTTT.

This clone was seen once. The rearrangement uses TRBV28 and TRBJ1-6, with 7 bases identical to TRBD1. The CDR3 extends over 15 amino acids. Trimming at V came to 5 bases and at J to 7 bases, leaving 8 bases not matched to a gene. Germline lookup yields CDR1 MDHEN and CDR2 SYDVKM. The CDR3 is CASSPRQGLNSPLHF. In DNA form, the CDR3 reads TGTGCCAGCAGTCCCCGACAGGGTCTGAATTCACCCCTCCACTTT.

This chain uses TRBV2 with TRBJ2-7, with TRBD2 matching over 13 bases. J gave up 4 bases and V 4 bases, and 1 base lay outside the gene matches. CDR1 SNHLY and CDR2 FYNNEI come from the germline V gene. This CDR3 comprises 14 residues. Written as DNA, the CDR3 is TGTGCCAGCAGTGGGGGACTAGCGGGGTACGAGCAGTACTTC. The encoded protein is CASSGGLAGYEQYF.

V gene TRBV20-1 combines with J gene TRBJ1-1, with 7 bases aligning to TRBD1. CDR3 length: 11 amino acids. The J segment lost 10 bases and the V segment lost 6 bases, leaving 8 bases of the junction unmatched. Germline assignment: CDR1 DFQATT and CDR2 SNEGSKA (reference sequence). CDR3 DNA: TGCAGTGCAGAAGGACAGGATGCAGCTTTCTTT. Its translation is CSAEGQDAAFF.

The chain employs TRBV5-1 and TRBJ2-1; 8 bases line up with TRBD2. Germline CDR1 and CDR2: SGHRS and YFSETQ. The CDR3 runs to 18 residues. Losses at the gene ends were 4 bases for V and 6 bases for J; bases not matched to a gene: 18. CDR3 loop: CASSILPMGLVASNEQFF. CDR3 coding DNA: TGCGCCAGCAGCATCCTGCCCATGGGACTAGTAGCGAGCAATGAGCAGTTCTTC.

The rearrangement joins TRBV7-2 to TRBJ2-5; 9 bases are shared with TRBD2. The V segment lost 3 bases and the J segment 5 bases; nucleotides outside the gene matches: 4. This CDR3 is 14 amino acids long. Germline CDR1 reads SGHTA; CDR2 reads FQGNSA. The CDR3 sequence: CASSLGGGAETQYF. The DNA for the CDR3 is TGTGCCAGCAGCTTGGGCGGGGGGGCCGAGACCCAGTACTTC.

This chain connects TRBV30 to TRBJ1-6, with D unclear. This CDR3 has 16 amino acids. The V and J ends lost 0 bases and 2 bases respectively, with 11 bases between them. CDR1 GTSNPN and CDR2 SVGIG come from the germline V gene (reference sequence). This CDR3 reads CAWSVSVNPYNSPLHF. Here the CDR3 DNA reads TGTGCCTGGAGTGTGTCAGTGAACCCCTATAATTCACCCCTCCACTTT.

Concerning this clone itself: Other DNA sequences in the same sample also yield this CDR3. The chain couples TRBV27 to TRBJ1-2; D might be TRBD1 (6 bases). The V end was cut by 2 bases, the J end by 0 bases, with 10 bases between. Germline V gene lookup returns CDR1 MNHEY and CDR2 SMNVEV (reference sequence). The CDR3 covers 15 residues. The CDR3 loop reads CASSLQGSSNYGYTF. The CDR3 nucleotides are TGTGCCAGCAGTTTACAGGGGTCCTCTAACTATGGCTACACCTTC.

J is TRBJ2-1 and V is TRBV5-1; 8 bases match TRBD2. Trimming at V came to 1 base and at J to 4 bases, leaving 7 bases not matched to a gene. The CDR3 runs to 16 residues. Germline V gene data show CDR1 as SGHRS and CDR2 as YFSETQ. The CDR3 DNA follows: TGCGCCAGCAGCTTGCCCAGACTAGCGCATTACAATGAGCAGTTCTTC. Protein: CASSLPRLAHYNEQFF. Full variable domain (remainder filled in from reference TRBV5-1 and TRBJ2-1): KAGVTQTPRYLIKTRGQQVTLSCSPISGHRSVSWYQQTPGQGLQFLFEYFSETQRNKGNFPGRFSGRQFSNSRSEMNVSTLELGDSALYLCASSLPRLAHYNEQFFGPGTRLTVL.

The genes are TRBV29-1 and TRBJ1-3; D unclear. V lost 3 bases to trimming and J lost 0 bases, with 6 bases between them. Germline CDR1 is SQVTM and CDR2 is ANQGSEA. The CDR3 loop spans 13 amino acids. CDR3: CSVETSSGNTIYF. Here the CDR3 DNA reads TGCAGCGTTGAGACTAGCTCTGGAAACACCATATATTTT.

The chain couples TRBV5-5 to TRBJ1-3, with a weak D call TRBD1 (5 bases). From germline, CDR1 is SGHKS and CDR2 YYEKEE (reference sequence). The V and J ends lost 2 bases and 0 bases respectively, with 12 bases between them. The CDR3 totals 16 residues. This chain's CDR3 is CASSLNGASSGNTIYF. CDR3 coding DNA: TGTGCCAGCAGCTTAAATGGGGCCAGCTCTGGAAACACCATATATTTT. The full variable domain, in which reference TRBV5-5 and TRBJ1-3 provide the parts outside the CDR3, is DAGVTQSPTHLIKTRGQQVTLRCSPISGHKSVSWYQQVLGQGPQFIFQYYEKEERGRGNFPDRFSARQFPNYSSELNVNALLLGDSALYLCASSLNGASSGNTIYFGEGSWLTVV.

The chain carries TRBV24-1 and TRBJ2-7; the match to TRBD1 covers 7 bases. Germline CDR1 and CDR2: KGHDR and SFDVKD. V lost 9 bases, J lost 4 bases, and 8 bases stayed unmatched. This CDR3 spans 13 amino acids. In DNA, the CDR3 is TGTGCCACCCCGGGACAGAGGTCATACGAGCAGTACTTC. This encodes CATPGQRSYEQYF.

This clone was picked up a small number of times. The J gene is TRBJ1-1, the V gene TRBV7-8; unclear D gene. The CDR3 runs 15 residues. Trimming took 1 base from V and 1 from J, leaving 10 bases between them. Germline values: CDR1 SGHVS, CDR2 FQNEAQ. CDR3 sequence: CASSLDRGGNTEAFF. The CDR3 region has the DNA TGTGCCAGCAGCTTAGACCGGGGTGGGAACACTGAAGCTTTCTTT.

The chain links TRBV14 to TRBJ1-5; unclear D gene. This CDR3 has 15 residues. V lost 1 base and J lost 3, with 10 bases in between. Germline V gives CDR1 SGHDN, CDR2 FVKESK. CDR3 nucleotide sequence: TGTGCCAGCAGCCAAGGAGATGGGCCCAATCAGCCCCAGCATTTT. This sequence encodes CASSQGDGPNQPQHF.

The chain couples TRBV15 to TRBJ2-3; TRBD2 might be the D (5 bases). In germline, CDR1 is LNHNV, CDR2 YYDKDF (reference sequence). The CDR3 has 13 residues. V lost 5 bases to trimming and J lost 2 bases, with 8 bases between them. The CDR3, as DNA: TGTGCCACCAGCGCCGGGAACACAGATACGCAGTATTTT. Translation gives CATSAGNTDTQYF.

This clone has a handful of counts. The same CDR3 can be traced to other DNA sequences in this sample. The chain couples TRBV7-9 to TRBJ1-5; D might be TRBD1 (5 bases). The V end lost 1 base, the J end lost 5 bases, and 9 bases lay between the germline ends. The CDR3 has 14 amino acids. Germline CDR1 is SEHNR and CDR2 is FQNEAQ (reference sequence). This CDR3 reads CASSLGGEDQPQHF. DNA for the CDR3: TGTGCCAGCAGCTTAGGGGGGGAGGATCAGCCCCAGCATTTT.

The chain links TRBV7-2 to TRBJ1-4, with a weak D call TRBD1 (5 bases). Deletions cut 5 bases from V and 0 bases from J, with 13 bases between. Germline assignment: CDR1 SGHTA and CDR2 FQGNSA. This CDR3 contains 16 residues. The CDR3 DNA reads TGTGCCAGCAGCCTTACGGACACTGCAACTAATGAAAAACTGTTTTTT. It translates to CASSLTDTATNEKLFF.

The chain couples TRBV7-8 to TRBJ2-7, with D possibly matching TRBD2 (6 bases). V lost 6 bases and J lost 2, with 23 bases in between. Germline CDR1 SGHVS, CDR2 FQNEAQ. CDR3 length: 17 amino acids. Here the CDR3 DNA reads TGTGCCAGCAGTTCCTGGTACAAGCAGGGAGGCCCCTACGAGCAGTACTTC. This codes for CASSSWYKQGGPYEQYF. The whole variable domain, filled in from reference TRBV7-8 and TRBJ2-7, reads GAGVSQSPRYKVAKRGQDVALRCDPISGHVSLFWYQQALGQGPEFLTYFQNEAQLDKSGLPSDRFFAERPEGSVSTLKIQRTQQEDSAVYLCASSSWYKQGGPYEQYFGPGTRLTVT.

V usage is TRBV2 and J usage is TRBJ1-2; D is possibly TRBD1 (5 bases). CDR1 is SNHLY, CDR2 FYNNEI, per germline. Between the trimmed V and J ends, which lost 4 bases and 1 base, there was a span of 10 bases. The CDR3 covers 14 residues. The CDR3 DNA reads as TGTGCCAGCAGTGTGGAAGGGGTTAACTATGGCTACACCTTC. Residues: CASSVEGVNYGYTF.

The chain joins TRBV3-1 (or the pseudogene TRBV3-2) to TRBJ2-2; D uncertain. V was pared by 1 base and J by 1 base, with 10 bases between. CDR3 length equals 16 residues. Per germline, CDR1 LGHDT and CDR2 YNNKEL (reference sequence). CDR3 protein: CASSQGMAGNTGELFF. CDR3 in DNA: TGTGCCAGCAGCCAAGGAATGGCAGGGAACACCGGGGAGCTGTTTTTT.

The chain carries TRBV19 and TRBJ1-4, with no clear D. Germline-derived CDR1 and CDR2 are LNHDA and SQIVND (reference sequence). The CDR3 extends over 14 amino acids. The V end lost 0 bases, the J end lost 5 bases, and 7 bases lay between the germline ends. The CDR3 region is CASSIDSENEKLFF. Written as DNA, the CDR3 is TGTGCCAGTAGTATAGACAGCGAGAATGAAAAACTGTTTTTT.

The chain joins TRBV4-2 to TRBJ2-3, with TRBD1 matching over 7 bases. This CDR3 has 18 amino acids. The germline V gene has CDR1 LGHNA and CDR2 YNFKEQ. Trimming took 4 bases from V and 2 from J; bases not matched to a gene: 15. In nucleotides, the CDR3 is TGTGCCAGCAGCCTCGGACAGGTGGCCTTAAGGTTCACAGATACGCAGTATTTT. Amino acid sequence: CASSLGQVALRFTDTQYF.

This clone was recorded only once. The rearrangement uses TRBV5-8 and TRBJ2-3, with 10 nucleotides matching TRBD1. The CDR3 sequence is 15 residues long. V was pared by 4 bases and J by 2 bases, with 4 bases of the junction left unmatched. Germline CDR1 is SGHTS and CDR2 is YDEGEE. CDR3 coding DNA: TGTGCCAGCAGCACGGGACAGGGGACCACAGATACGCAGTATTTT. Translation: CASSTGQGTTDTQYF. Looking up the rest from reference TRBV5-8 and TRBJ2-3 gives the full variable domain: EAGVTQSPTHLIKTRGQQATLRCSPISGHTSVYWYQQALGLGLQFLLWYDEGEERNRGNFPPRFSGRQFPNYSSELNVNALELEDSALYLCASSTGQGTTDTQYFGPGTRLTVL.

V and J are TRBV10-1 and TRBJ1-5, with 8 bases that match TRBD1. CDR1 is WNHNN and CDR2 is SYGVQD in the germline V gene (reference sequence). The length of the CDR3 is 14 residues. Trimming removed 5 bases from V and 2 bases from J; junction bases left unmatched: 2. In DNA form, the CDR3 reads TGCGCCAGCAGTCTACAGGGGGGCAATCAGCCCCAGCATTTT. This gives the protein CASSLQGGNQPQHF.

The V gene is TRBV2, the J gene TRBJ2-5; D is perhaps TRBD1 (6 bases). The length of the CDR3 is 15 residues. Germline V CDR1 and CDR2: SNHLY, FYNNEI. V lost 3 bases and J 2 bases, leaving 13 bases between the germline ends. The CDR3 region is CASSDRGQSQETQYF. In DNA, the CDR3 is TGTGCCAGCAGTGATCGGGGACAATCACAAGAGACCCAGTACTTC.

The CDR3 nucleotides are TGTGCCAGCAGCTTGGGACAGGGAGTAGGTCAGTACTTC. Translation: CASSLGQGVGQYF. The rearrangement links TRBV5-4 to TRBJ2-7; 7 nucleotides agree with TRBD1. The CDR3 is made up of 13 amino acids. Losses at the gene ends were 0 bases for V and 10 bases for J; bases not matched to a gene: 7. The germline V gene encodes CDR1 SGHNT and CDR2 YYREEE (reference sequence).

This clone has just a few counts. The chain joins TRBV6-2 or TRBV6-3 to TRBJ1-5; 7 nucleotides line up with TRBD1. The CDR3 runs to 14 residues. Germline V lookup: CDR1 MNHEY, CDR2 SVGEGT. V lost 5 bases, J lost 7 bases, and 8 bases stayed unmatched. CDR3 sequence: CASSHDRENQPQHF. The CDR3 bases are TGTGCCAGCAGTCATGACAGGGAGAACCAGCCCCAGCATTTT.

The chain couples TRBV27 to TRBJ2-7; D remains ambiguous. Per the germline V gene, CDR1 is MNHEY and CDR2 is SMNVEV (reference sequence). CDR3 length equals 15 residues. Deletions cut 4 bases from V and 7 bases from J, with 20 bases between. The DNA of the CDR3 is TGTGCCAGCAGTTCATCCGTTACACCCGACTTAGAGCAGTACTTC. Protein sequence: CASSSSVTPDLEQYF.